The source of this TCR beta chain is a study of PD-1 and CTLA-4 blockade in melanoma. This CDR3 region has 14 residues. V was pared by 6 bases and J by 0 bases, with 11 bases between. CDR1 is LGHDT and CDR2 is YNNKEL in the germline V gene (reference sequence). TCRdb keeps only in-frame clones here, not all; method: immunoSEQ multiplex PCR. The sample has tens of thousands of clones; around 93% are singletons. The sequence came from a human donor with melanoma. This specimen consisted of CD8+ T cells from peripheral blood, obtained from a patient given anti-PD-1 treatment. The chain uses TRBV3-1 (or the pseudogene TRBV3-2) and TRBJ1-1; D may be TRBD1 (5 bases). Written as DNA, the CDR3 is TGTGCCAGCAGAGGGGCAAATGTGAACACTGAAGCTTTCTTT. This codes for CASRGANVNTEAFF.